A selection of T cell receptor beta chains follows, all from one sample in a study of T cell changes during pregnancy in multiple sclerosis. Using immunoSEQ multiplex PCR, the repertoire was profiled, and TCRdb retains in-frame clones only, with some absent. The table includes tens of thousands of clones, 90% to 95% detected once. Specimen: peripheral blood, collected in the second trimester of pregnancy. The receptors stem from a female donor with multiple sclerosis, enrolled in a pregnancy study. Both conserved end residues are part of each CDR3. Fields, in order: J gene, clone size, V gene, D gene, CDR3 DNA, CDR3 protein. A D gene is named only where the DNA matches it firmly. Clone size is shown for a subset of rows, as once, few, many or a class of expanded clone.

j_call: TRBJ2-2
clone_size: .
v_call: TRBV11-2
d_call: TRBD2
cdr3_nt: TGTGCCAGCAGCTTAGATTCTAGCGGGGCCGGGGAGCTGTTTTTT
cdr3_aa: CASSLDSSGAGELFF

j_call: TRBJ2-4
clone_size: few
v_call: TRBV6-1
d_call: TRBD2
cdr3_nt: TGTGCCAGCAGTGACTACGGGAGGGCCCGAAACATTCAGTACTTC
cdr3_aa: CASSDYGRARNIQYF

j_call: TRBJ1-2
clone_size: .
v_call: TRBV29-1
d_call: .
cdr3_nt: TGCAGCGCGGGACCGGGAGAAAATGGCTACACCTTC
cdr3_aa: CSAGPGENGYTF

j_call: TRBJ1-5
clone_size: .
v_call: TRBV19
d_call: .
cdr3_nt: TGTGCCAGTAGCACTTCAGGGGCCAGGTTCAATCAGCCCCAGCATTTT
cdr3_aa: CASSTSGARFNQPQHF

j_call: TRBJ2-7
clone_size: .
v_call: TRBV28
d_call: TRBD2
cdr3_nt: TGTGCCAGCAGTTTTTCTAGCGGGTCCTACGAGCAGTACTTC
cdr3_aa: CASSFSSGSYEQYF

j_call: TRBJ2-7
clone_size: .
v_call: TRBV5-4
d_call: TRBD2
cdr3_nt: TGTGCCAGCAGTCCGTTAGCGGGAGCGGGAGAGCAGTACTTC
cdr3_aa: CASSPLAGAGEQYF

j_call: TRBJ2-1
clone_size: once
v_call: TRBV10-3
d_call: .
cdr3_nt: TGTGCCATCAAACGAAGGCGGGCCTTAAAGTTCTTC
cdr3_aa: CAIKRRRALKFF

j_call: TRBJ2-3
clone_size: .
v_call: TRBV30
d_call: .
cdr3_nt: TGTGCCTGGAAGGGGTCGGATACGCAGTATTTT
cdr3_aa: CAWKGSDTQYF

j_call: TRBJ2-7
clone_size: .
v_call: TRBV7-2
d_call: TRBD2
cdr3_nt: TGTGCCAGCAGCTTATCACTAGCGAACGAGCAGTACTTC
cdr3_aa: CASSLSLANEQYF

j_call: TRBJ2-1
clone_size: few
v_call: TRBV5-6
d_call: .
cdr3_nt: TGTGCCAGCAGCCGGGGAGGAGCCTCACTTACACGCCCTTACAATGAGCAGTTCTTC
cdr3_aa: CASSRGGASLTRPYNEQFF

j_call: TRBJ2-3
clone_size: .
v_call: TRBV29-1
d_call: .
cdr3_nt: TGCAGCGCCAGGACTGGTTTGGATACGCAGTATTTT
cdr3_aa: CSARTGLDTQYF

j_call: TRBJ2-1
clone_size: .
v_call: TRBV7-8
d_call: .
cdr3_nt: TGTGCCAGCAGACTAGGCGGTGGCACCTACAATGAGCAGTTCTTC
cdr3_aa: CASRLGGGTYNEQFF

j_call: TRBJ2-5
clone_size: .
v_call: TRBV4-1
d_call: TRBD2
cdr3_nt: TGCGCCAGCAGCCAAGATATGGCTAGCGGAGGCGAGGAGACCCAGTACTTC
cdr3_aa: CASSQDMASGGEETQYF

j_call: TRBJ2-5
clone_size: .
v_call: TRBV2
d_call: TRBD2
cdr3_nt: TGTGCCACCAGGACTAGCGGAGTAGAGACCCAGTACTTC
cdr3_aa: CATRTSGVETQYF

j_call: TRBJ2-3
clone_size: .
v_call: TRBV6-6
d_call: TRBD2
cdr3_nt: TGTGCCAGCAGCCCACTCGGGAGGGCCACAGATACGCAGTATTTT
cdr3_aa: CASSPLGRATDTQYF

j_call: TRBJ2-7
clone_size: .
v_call: TRBV18
d_call: TRBD1
cdr3_nt: TGTGCCAGCTCAGAGGGACAGGGGCCCTACGAGCAGTACTTC
cdr3_aa: CASSEGQGPYEQYF

j_call: TRBJ2-1
clone_size: .
v_call: TRBV12-5
d_call: TRBD2
cdr3_nt: TGTGCTAGTGGTTTGGTCCTAGGACTAGTGGGTAATGAGCAGTTCTTC
cdr3_aa: CASGLVLGLVGNEQFF

j_call: TRBJ2-1
clone_size: .
v_call: TRBV5-4
d_call: TRBD1
cdr3_nt: TGTGCCAGCAGCTCCCGTCTAACAGGGGGCTCCTACAATGAGCAGTTCTTC
cdr3_aa: CASSSRLTGGSYNEQFF

j_call: TRBJ2-1
clone_size: .
v_call: TRBV7-3
d_call: TRBD2
cdr3_nt: TGTGCCAGCAGCTTAACGGCGGGGGATGAGCAGTTCTTC
cdr3_aa: CASSLTAGDEQFF

j_call: TRBJ2-7
clone_size: once
v_call: TRBV4-3
d_call: TRBD1
cdr3_nt: TGCGCCAGCAGCCAGTCCACGAGGGGGCCCTCGAACGAGCAGTACTTC
cdr3_aa: CASSQSTRGPSNEQYF

j_call: TRBJ2-5
clone_size: .
v_call: TRBV7-9
d_call: .
cdr3_nt: TGTGCCAGCAGCCCCGGCGGCGGAGAGACCCAGTACTTC
cdr3_aa: CASSPGGGETQYF

j_call: TRBJ1-5
clone_size: .
v_call: TRBV2
d_call: TRBD1
cdr3_nt: TGTGCCAGCGGCCCGGACAGGGGTAATCAGCCCCAGCATTTT
cdr3_aa: CASGPDRGNQPQHF

j_call: TRBJ2-3
clone_size: .
v_call: TRBV6-5
d_call: .
cdr3_nt: TGTGCCAGCACTAGACCGCGAGATGCTACGCAGTATTTT
cdr3_aa: CASTRPRDATQYF

j_call: TRBJ2-7
clone_size: .
v_call: TRBV18
d_call: TRBD1
cdr3_nt: TGTGCCAGCCGACTAGGACAGGGCCCCTACGAGCAGTACTTC
cdr3_aa: CASRLGQGPYEQYF

j_call: TRBJ1-1
clone_size: .
v_call: TRBV4-1
d_call: TRBD1
cdr3_nt: TGCGCCAGCAGCGTCGAGACAGGGGGCGCCGAAGCTTTCTTT
cdr3_aa: CASSVETGGAEAFF

j_call: TRBJ1-4
clone_size: .
v_call: TRBV6-1
d_call: TRBD1
cdr3_nt: TGTGCCAGCAGTGTCTCGACAGGGGTTATAGTTGGTGAAAAACTGTTTTTT
cdr3_aa: CASSVSTGVIVGEKLFF

j_call: TRBJ2-2
clone_size: once
v_call: TRBV21-1
d_call: .
cdr3_nt: TGTGCCAGCAGCAAGATTGTAGCTAGCGGGAGGGCTGAAGGGACCGGGGAGCTGTTTTTT
cdr3_aa: CASSKIVASGRAEGTGELFF

j_call: TRBJ2-7
clone_size: .
v_call: TRBV6-6
d_call: .
cdr3_nt: TGTGCCAGCATTGAGGGAAACTCCTACGAGCAGTACTTC
cdr3_aa: CASIEGNSYEQYF

j_call: TRBJ2-7
clone_size: once
v_call: TRBV27
d_call: TRBD2
cdr3_nt: TGTGCCAGCAGCCCGGTGGCTAGCGGGAGTCGCTACGAGCAGTACTTC
cdr3_aa: CASSPVASGSRYEQYF

j_call: TRBJ1-2
clone_size: .
v_call: TRBV15
d_call: .
cdr3_nt: TGTGCCACCAGCAGAGATACGGGAGGAATTGGCTACACCTTC
cdr3_aa: CATSRDTGGIGYTF

j_call: TRBJ2-7
clone_size: .
v_call: TRBV5-1
d_call: .
cdr3_nt: TGCGCCAGCAGCCCTGTCATAGCGGAGGTGTACGAGCAGTACTTC
cdr3_aa: CASSPVIAEVYEQYF

j_call: TRBJ2-3
clone_size: .
v_call: TRBV5-8
d_call: .
cdr3_nt: TGTGCCAGCAGAAATCACGGGAGCCCCCACACAGATACGCAGTATTTT
cdr3_aa: CASRNHGSPHTDTQYF

j_call: TRBJ1-1
clone_size: .
v_call: TRBV7-3
d_call: .
cdr3_nt: TGTGCCAGCAGCTCTTTTCCAGGACAGAAAGCTTTCTTT
cdr3_aa: CASSSFPGQKAFF

j_call: TRBJ2-1
clone_size: .
v_call: TRBV6-5
d_call: TRBD2
cdr3_nt: TGTGCCAGCAGAAACCCAACTAGCGACTACAATGAGCAGTTCTTC
cdr3_aa: CASRNPTSDYNEQFF

j_call: TRBJ1-5
clone_size: .
v_call: TRBV4-2
d_call: TRBD1
cdr3_nt: TGTGCCAGCAGCCAAGATGGGACAGAACGTCAGCCCCAGCATTTT
cdr3_aa: CASSQDGTERQPQHF

j_call: TRBJ2-1
clone_size: .
v_call: TRBV10-3
d_call: TRBD2
cdr3_nt: TGTGCCATCAGTCCGGGACTAGCGGGGGTCAATGAGCAGTTCTTC
cdr3_aa: CAISPGLAGVNEQFF

j_call: TRBJ2-7
clone_size: .
v_call: TRBV18
d_call: .
cdr3_nt: TGTGCCAGCTCACCTGGTGCGGGTCACTCCTACGAGCAGTACTTC
cdr3_aa: CASSPGAGHSYEQYF

j_call: TRBJ2-5
clone_size: .
v_call: TRBV10-1
d_call: .
cdr3_nt: TGCGCCAGCACGGCTCGGGAAGAGACCCAGTACTTC
cdr3_aa: CASTAREETQYF

j_call: TRBJ2-1
clone_size: .
v_call: TRBV6-5
d_call: .
cdr3_nt: TGTGCCAGCAGTCTAGGGACTTTCTCCTACAATGAGCAGTTCTTC
cdr3_aa: CASSLGTFSYNEQFF

j_call: TRBJ2-7
clone_size: .
v_call: TRBV7-2
d_call: .
cdr3_nt: TGTGCCAGCAGCTCCATCTCCTACGAGCAGTACTTC
cdr3_aa: CASSSISYEQYF

j_call: TRBJ2-1
clone_size: .
v_call: TRBV5-1
d_call: .
cdr3_nt: TGCGCCAGCAGCACTGGCATAGGCGGGGACAATGAGCAGTTCTTC
cdr3_aa: CASSTGIGGDNEQFF

j_call: TRBJ1-5
clone_size: once
v_call: TRBV7-9
d_call: .
cdr3_nt: TGTGCCAGCAGCTTAGCAGGGGGTCAGCCCCAGCATTTT
cdr3_aa: CASSLAGGQPQHF

j_call: TRBJ1-2
clone_size: .
v_call: TRBV4-2
d_call: TRBD1
cdr3_nt: TGTGCCAGCAGCCAAGCGGATGGAACAGGGGGTACACGGGGCTACACCTTC
cdr3_aa: CASSQADGTGGTRGYTF

j_call: TRBJ1-5
clone_size: once
v_call: TRBV27
d_call: .
cdr3_nt: TGTGCCAGCAGTTTAGAGGCGGGGAGGAGAAATCAGCCCCAGCATTTT
cdr3_aa: CASSLEAGRRNQPQHF

j_call: TRBJ2-7
clone_size: .
v_call: TRBV7-2
d_call: .
cdr3_nt: TGTGCCAGCAGCTCCTTCGGGGACGAGCAGTACTTC
cdr3_aa: CASSSFGDEQYF

j_call: TRBJ2-2
clone_size: .
v_call: TRBV7-6
d_call: TRBD2
cdr3_nt: TGTGCCAGCAGCTCGGGACTAGCGCCAGTTTTGGGCGGGGAGCTGTTTTTT
cdr3_aa: CASSSGLAPVLGGELFF

j_call: TRBJ1-1
clone_size: .
v_call: TRBV5-1
d_call: TRBD1
cdr3_nt: TGCGCCAGCAGCTTGGCCGGGACAGGGGGAGGTGGGACTGAAGCTTTCTTT
cdr3_aa: CASSLAGTGGGGTEAFF

j_call: TRBJ2-1
clone_size: .
v_call: TRBV28
d_call: .
cdr3_nt: TGTGCCAGCAGTTCACCCTTGAGTGGGAGGAACTACAATGAGCAGTTCTTC
cdr3_aa: CASSSPLSGRNYNEQFF

j_call: TRBJ2-7
clone_size: .
v_call: TRBV5-1
d_call: .
cdr3_nt: TGCGCCAGCAGCTTGGTGTGGAGCTCCTACGAGCAGTACTTC
cdr3_aa: CASSLVWSSYEQYF

j_call: TRBJ2-5
clone_size: .
v_call: TRBV2
d_call: TRBD2
cdr3_nt: TGTGCCAGCAGGTCCCTAGCGGGATTGATTTTCCAAGAGACCCAGTACTTC
cdr3_aa: CASRSLAGLIFQETQYF

j_call: TRBJ2-1
clone_size: .
v_call: TRBV5-6
d_call: .
cdr3_nt: TGTGCCAGCAGCTTTCGGGTGATTGATGAGCAGTTCTTC
cdr3_aa: CASSFRVIDEQFF

j_call: TRBJ2-5
clone_size: .
v_call: TRBV5-1
d_call: TRBD2
cdr3_nt: TGCGCCAGCAGCATTCGACTAGCGGGAGGAGAGACCCAGTACTTC
cdr3_aa: CASSIRLAGGETQYF

j_call: TRBJ2-1
clone_size: .
v_call: TRBV9
d_call: .
cdr3_nt: TGTGCCAGCAGTCTCCCCCGTTTAAGGGGTAACAATGAGCAGTTCTTC
cdr3_aa: CASSLPRLRGNNEQFF

j_call: TRBJ2-7
clone_size: .
v_call: TRBV19
d_call: TRBD2
cdr3_nt: TGTGCCAGTAGGAGGAGGTGGGAGGGAGGATACGAGCAGTACTTC
cdr3_aa: CASRRRWEGGYEQYF

j_call: TRBJ2-3
clone_size: once
v_call: TRBV6-5
d_call: .
cdr3_nt: TGTGCCAGCAGTTACAATGGGGCTAGCACAGATACGCAGTATTTT
cdr3_aa: CASSYNGASTDTQYF

j_call: TRBJ1-3
clone_size: .
v_call: TRBV11-3
d_call: TRBD1
cdr3_nt: TGTGCCAGCAGCCCGGGACAGGGGCCTGGAAACACCATATATTTT
cdr3_aa: CASSPGQGPGNTIYF

j_call: TRBJ2-7
clone_size: once
v_call: TRBV6-5
d_call: TRBD1
cdr3_nt: TGTGCCAGCAGCGAGGACAGGGGGCTTGACGAGCAGTACTTC
cdr3_aa: CASSEDRGLDEQYF

j_call: TRBJ1-5
clone_size: once
v_call: TRBV10-3
d_call: .
cdr3_nt: TGTGCCACCAACTCGGGGAGTAGCAATCAGCCCCAGCATTTT
cdr3_aa: CATNSGSSNQPQHF

j_call: TRBJ2-1
clone_size: .
v_call: TRBV18
d_call: .
cdr3_nt: TGTGCCAGCTCACCACAGGGGAATGAGCAGTTCTTC
cdr3_aa: CASSPQGNEQFF